This T cell receptor (beta chain) was recovered during a study of shared clonotypes between healthy human individuals. For the study at large: For every donor, three CD4 naive, three CD4 memory, two CD8 naive and one CD8 memory plates were used.

The protocol was immunoSEQ multiplex PCR, while the TCRdb copy is restricted to in-frame clones and leaves out a portion. The sample lists around 1.9 million clones, over 85% seen once, with under 2% in the top ten. Details on this clone: Its antigen is currently unknown.

Terminally differentiated effector memory CD45RA+ cells were left out of the naive CD8 fraction, which was CD45RO-negative and positively selected for CCR7. The donors were adults (healthy and HIV-negative) with no recent acute infections or vaccinations. Study-level findings and limits: Compared with clonotypes that all four donors shared, non-shared clonotypes had lower generation probabilities.

Germline V gene lookup returns CDR1 MDHEN and CDR2 SYDVKM. This CDR3 has 14 residues. V shed 4 bases and J shed 3 bases, with 12 bases lying between them. Sequencing input: naive CD8+ T cells from PBMCs. The receptor was isolated from a man younger than 30 in good health. Some clones in this sample may be carry-over from other donors' samples. The chain is built from TRBV28 and TRBJ2-5; perhaps TRBD1 as D (6 bases). The CDR3 DNA sequence: TGTGCCAGCAGTTCAACAGGGAGTAAAGAGACCCAGTACTTC. Protein sequence: CASSSTGSKETQYF.